The present T cell receptor (beta chain) was sequenced within a study of PD-1 blockade in classical Hodgkin lymphoma (dated by TCRdb to the early 2020s). About the investigation overall: The study used CyTOF and TCR beta sequencing to define a peripheral blood immune signature of response to PD-1 blockade in classical Hodgkin lymphoma.

Explained via the paper, the time point label denotes: newly diagnosed, previously untreated cHL patient sample. To serve as a comparison group for the relapsed/refractory trial patients, PBMCs were sequenced from patients with newly diagnosed, previously untreated classical Hodgkin lymphoma. Peripheral blood was collected in 8 mL Vacutainer Cell Preparation Tubes, from which PBMCs were isolated by centrifugation and then cryopreserved. As concerns this clone: The specificity of this receptor is unknown. There are no base qualities to consult, and no much larger clone falls within one base.

Points the paper makes about the study in general: Baseline TCR diversity was reported to be lower in newly diagnosed patients than in healthy donors, and even lower in relapsed/refractory patients. Only a single clinical trial cohort was studied, and what caused the repertoire differences, possibly disease activity or prior therapy, remained undefined.

The V end gives up 5 bases and the J end 2 bases, leaving 6 bases in the junction not matched to a gene. Taken from cysteine to phenylalanine, the CDR3 has 14 residues. CDR3 DNA only is kept here, 42 bases in frame from base 1. Taken from the germline V gene, the CDR1 and CDR2 loops are SQVTM and ANQGSEA. The Qiagen DNeasy kit was used to extract genomic DNA from unsorted PBMCs and from the negatively selected CD4+ and CD8+ fractions. TCR beta CDR3 regions were amplified by immunoSEQ multiplex PCR using primers annealing to V and J segments. Amplification bias was minimized using a synthetic immune receptor repertoire, and residual bias was removed computationally after sequencing. Turning to the authors' computational methods: Repertoire diversity was quantified as the Shannon entropy index using custom Python scripts. Unsorted, CD4+ and CD8+ repertoires were analyzed separately, except in combined analyses where CD4+ and CD8+ sequences were merged in silico. As stored in TCRdb, this immuneACCESS dataset retains in-frame rearrangements with V and J assigned. A fraction of the clones does not appear; measured against another copy, unresolved V genes explain less than half of the discrepancy, and the remainder lacks a known reason. That table furnishes V, J and clone size, whereas the DNA furnished D and trimming. This sample has approximately 45,000 clones in its table, and roughly 93% of those were observed once. The ten biggest clones cover about 5.3% of the sample.

This TCR came from a human donor with classical Hodgkin lymphoma. Sequencing was carried out using peripheral blood mononuclear cells (PBMCs). The chain employs TRBV29-1 and TRBJ2-5; 9 middle bases align to TRBD1. The bases are TGCAGCGTTTTTCCGGGACAGGGTCAAGAGACCCAGTACTTC. Its coded protein is CSVFPGQGQETQYF.